Each of the 5 T cell receptor beta chains below was sequenced from the same sample in a study of T cells in Graves' hyperthyroidism and ophthalmopathy. RNA transcripts gave rise to amplified TCR beta CDR3 regions. When the TCR CDR3 underwent first-round RT-PCR, the HTBI primer set was used. TCRdb itself ran the multiplex PCR reads through MiXCR, one entry per CDR3 protein. This repertoire shows around 480,000 distinct CDR3 sequences, around 14% found once; its top ten account for around a sixth. Sequenced input: blood. These receptors were taken from a woman aged 18 to 35 with Graves' hyperthyroidism.

The chain joins TRBV5-4 to TRBJ2-1; 7 bases agree with TRBD2. Per the germline V gene, CDR1 is SGHNT and CDR2 is YYREEE (reference sequence). The CDR3 totals 16 residues. Trimming at V came to 10 bases and at J to 1 base, leaving 14 bases not matched to a gene. The CDR3, as DNA: TGTGCCGAGGGGAGCGGGATTATTGGTTCCTACAATGAGCAGTTCTTC. This translates into CAEGSGIIGSYNEQFF.

The chain combines TRBV19 with TRBJ2-1; TRBD2 matches at 14 bases. The CDR3 extends over 16 amino acids. The V gene end was trimmed by 5 bases and the J gene end by 8 bases; junction bases not matched to a gene: 8. In germline, CDR1 is LNHDA, CDR2 SQIVND (reference sequence). The CDR3: CASSGPGLAGVHEQFF. In DNA form, the CDR3 reads TGTGCCAGTAGTGGCCCGGGACTAGCGGGAGTGCATGAGCAGTTCTTC.

This clonotype has just a few counts. The chain couples TRBV5-1 to TRBJ1-2, with 8 bases identical to TRBD1. This CDR3 is 13 amino acids long. The junction had 3 bases not matched to a gene; V was cut back by 4 bases and J by 4 bases. CDR1 SGHRS and CDR2 YFSETQ come from the germline V gene. CDR3 sequence reads: CASSKGQVYGYTF. CDR3 coding DNA: TGCGCCAGCAGCAAGGGACAGGTCTATGGCTACACCTTC.

This clonotype was found a few times. One junction end disagrees with the germline gene, perhaps due to a read error. The genes are TRBV6-1 and TRBJ2-3; D is unclear. This CDR3 has 15 residues. Germline CDR1 and CDR2: MNHNS and SASEGT. The CDR3: CASKPGALPTYTQYF. As DNA, the CDR3 is TGTGCCAGCAAACCCGGCGCCCTCCCCACATATACGCAGTATTTT.

This clonotype was observed at least ten times. The chain carries TRBV5-8 and TRBJ1-6; 8 positions match TRBD1. V gave up 1 base and J gave up 9 bases; unmatched junction bases: 6. Germline CDR1 SGHTS, CDR2 YDEGEE. The CDR3 is made up of 15 amino acids. CDR3 bases: TGTGCCAGCAGCTTGTCAGGGGGCGACGGTTCACCCCTCCACTTT. As protein: CASSLSGGDGSPLHF.